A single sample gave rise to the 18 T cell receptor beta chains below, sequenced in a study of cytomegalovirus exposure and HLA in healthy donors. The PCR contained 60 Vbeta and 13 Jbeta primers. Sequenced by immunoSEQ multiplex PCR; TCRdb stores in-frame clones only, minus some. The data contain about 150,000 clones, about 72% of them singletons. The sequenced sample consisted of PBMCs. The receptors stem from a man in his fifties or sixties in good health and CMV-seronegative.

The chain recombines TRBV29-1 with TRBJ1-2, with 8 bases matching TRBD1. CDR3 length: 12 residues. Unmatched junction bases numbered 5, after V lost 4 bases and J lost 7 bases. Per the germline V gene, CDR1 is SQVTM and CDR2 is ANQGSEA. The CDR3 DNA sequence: TGCAGCGTTGCTGGACAGGGTTCTGGCTACACCTTC. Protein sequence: CSVAGQGSGYTF.

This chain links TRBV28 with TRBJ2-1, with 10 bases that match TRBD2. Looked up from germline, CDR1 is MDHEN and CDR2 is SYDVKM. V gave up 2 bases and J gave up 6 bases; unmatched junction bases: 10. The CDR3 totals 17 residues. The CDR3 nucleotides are TGTGCCAGCAGTTTACTAGCGGGAGACCCCCCTACCAATGAGCAGTTCTTC. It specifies CASSLLAGDPPTNEQFF.

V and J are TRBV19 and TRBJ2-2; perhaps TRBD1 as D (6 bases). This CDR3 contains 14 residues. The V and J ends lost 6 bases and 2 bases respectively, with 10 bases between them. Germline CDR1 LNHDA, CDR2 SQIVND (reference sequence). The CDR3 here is CASSRDINTGELFF. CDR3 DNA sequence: TGTGCCAGTAGCCGGGACATCAACACCGGGGAGCTGTTTTTT.

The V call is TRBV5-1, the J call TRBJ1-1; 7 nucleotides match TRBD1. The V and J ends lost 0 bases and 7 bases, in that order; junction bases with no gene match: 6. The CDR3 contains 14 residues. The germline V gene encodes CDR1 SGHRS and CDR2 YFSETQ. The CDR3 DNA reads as TGCGCCAGCAGCTTGGGAGGGACAGCTAGTGAAGCTTTCTTT. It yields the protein CASSLGGTASEAFF.

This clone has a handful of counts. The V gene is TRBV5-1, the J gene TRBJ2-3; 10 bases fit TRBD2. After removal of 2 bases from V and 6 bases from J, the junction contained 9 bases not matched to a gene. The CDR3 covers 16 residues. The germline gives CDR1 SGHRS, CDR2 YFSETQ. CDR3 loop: CASSFSLAGVRDTQYF. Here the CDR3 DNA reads TGCGCCAGCAGCTTTTCGCTAGCGGGAGTTCGTGATACGCAGTATTTT.

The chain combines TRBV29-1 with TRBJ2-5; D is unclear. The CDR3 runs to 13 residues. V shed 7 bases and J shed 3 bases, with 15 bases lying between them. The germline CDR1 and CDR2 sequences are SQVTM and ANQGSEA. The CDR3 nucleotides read TGCAGCGCCCGAAAGGCGGCGGAAGAGACCCAGTACTTC. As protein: CSARKAAEETQYF.

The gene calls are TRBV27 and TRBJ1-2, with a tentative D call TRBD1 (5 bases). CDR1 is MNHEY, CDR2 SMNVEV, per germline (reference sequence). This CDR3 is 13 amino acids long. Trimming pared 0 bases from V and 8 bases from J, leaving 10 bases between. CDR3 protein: CASSLSREGGYTF. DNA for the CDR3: TGTGCCAGCAGTTTATCCAGGGAGGGGGGCTACACCTTC.

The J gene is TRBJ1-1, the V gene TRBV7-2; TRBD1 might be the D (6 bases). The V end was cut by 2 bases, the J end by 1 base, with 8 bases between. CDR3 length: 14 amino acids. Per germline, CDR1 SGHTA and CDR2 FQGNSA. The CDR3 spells CASSLSGENTEAFF. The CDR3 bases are TGTGCCAGCAGCTTATCAGGGGAGAACACTGAAGCTTTCTTT. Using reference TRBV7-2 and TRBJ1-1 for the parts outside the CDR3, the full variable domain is GAGVSQSPSNKVTEKGKDVELRCDPISGHTALYWYRQSLGQGLEFLIYFQGNSAPDKSGLPSDRFSAERTGGSVSTLTIQRTQQEDSAVYLCASSLSGENTEAFFGQGTRLTVV.

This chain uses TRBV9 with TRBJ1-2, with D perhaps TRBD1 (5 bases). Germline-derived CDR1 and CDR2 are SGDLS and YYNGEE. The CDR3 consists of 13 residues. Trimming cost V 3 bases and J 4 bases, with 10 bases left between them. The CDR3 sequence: CASSADSPYGYTF. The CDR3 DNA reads TGTGCCAGCAGCGCAGACAGTCCCTATGGCTACACCTTC.

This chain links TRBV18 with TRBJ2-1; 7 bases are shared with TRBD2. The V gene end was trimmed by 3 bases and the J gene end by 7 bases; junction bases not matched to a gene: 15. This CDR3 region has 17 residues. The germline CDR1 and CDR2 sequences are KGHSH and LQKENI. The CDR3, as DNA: TGTGCCAGCTCACCTAAGGAGGGAGCGGGATTCGTGAATGAGCAGTTCTTC. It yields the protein CASSPKEGAGFVNEQFF.

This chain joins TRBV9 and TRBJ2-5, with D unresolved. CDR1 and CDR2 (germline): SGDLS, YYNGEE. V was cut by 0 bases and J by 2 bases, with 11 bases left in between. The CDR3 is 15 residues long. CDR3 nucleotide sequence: TGTGCCAGCAGCGTAGGTAGATTTAGTCAAGAGACCCAGTACTTC. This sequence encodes CASSVGRFSQETQYF.

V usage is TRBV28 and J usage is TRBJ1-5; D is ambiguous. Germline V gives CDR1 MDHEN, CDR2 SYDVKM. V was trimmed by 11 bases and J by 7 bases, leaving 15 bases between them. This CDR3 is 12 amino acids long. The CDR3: CAAVGGWQPQHF. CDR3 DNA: TGTGCCGCGGTCGGAGGCTGGCAGCCCCAGCATTTT.

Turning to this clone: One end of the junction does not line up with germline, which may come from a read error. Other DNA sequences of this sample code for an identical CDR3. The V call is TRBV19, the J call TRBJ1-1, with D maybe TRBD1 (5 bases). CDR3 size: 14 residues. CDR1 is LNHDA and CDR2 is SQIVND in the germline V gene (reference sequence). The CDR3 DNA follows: TGTGCCAGCAGTATAGTGCAGGGTGGGACTGAAGCTTTCTTT. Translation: CASSIVQGGTEAFF.

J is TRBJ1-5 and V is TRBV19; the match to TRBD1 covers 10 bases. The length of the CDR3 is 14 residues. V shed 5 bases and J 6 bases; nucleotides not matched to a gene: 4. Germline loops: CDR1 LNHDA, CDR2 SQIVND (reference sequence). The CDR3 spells CASSLTGGGQPQHF. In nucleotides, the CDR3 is TGTGCCAGTAGTTTGACAGGGGGCGGTCAGCCCCAGCATTTT.

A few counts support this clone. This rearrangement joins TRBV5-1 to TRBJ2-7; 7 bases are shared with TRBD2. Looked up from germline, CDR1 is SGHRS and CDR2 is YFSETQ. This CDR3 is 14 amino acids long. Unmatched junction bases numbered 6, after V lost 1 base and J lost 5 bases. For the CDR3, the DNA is TGCGCCAGCAGCTTGCCGGGAGGAGGCAACGAGCAGTACTTC. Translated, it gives CASSLPGGGNEQYF.

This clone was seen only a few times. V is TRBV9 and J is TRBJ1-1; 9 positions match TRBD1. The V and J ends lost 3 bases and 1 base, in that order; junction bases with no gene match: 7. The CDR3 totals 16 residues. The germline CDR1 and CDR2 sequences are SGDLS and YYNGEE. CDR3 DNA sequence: TGTGCCAGCAGCGAGGGGGACAGGGCTAAGAACACTGAAGCTTTCTTT. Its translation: CASSEGDRAKNTEAFF.

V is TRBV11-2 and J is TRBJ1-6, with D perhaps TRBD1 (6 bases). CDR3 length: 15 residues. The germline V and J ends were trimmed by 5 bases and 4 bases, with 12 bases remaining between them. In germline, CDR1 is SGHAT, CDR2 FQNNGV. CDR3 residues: CASSTYTGYNSPLHF. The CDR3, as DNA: TGTGCCAGCAGCACTTATACAGGGTATAATTCACCCCTCCACTTT.

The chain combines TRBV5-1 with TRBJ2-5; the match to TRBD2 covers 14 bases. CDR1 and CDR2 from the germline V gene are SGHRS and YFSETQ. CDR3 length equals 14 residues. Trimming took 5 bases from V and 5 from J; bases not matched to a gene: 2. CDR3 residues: CASRTSGRGETQYF. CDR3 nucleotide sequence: TGCGCCAGCAGGACTAGCGGGAGGGGGGAGACCCAGTACTTC.